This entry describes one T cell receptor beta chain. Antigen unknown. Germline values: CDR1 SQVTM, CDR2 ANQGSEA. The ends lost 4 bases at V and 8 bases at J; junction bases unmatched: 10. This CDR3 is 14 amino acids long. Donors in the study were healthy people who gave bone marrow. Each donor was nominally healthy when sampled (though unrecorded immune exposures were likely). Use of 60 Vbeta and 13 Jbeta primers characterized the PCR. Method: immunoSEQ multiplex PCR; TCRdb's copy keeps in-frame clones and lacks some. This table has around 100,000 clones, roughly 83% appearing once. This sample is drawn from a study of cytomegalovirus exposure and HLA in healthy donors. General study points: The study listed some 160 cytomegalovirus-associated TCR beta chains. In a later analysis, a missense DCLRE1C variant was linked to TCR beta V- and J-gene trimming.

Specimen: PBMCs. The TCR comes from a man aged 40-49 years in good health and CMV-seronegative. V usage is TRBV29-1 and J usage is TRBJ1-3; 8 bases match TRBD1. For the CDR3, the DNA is TGCAGCGTTGCAACAGGGGGGGCATTGGACACCATATATTTT. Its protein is CSVATGGALDTIYF.